The rows below give T cell receptor beta chains drawn from one sample of a study of Graves' ophthalmopathy and Graves' hyperthyroidism. Using its own MiXCR run on the multiplex PCR reads, TCRdb lists one record per CDR3 protein. Of some 200,000 distinct CDR3 sequences in the sample, 25% to 30% were seen once. Sequenced input: peripheral blood. The receptor set was obtained from a middle-aged man with Graves' ophthalmopathy. Both conserved end residues are part of each CDR3. The order of the fields is J gene, V gene, D gene, clone size, CDR3 protein, CDR3 DNA. A D gene is named only where the DNA matches it firmly. Size is omitted from some rows. Given values are once, few, many or a class for expanded clones.

>TRBJ1-1|TRBV7-6|-|many
CASSSHTDLNTEAFF
TGTGCCAGCAGCTCGCACACGGATTTGAACACTGAAGCTTTCTTT
>TRBJ2-7|TRBV6-2/TRBV6-3|TRBD2|many
CASSYRIPTSGLPYEQYF
TGTGCCAGCAGTTACCGAATCCCGACTAGCGGTCTACCCTACGAGCAGTACTTC
>TRBJ1-1|TRBV12-3/TRBV12-4|-|many
CASSVIRNTEAFF
TGTGCCAGCAGTGTGATACGGAACACTGAAGCTTTCTTT
>TRBJ2-5|TRBV13|-|many
CASSLEGRGDTQYF
TGTGCCAGCAGCTTAGAAGGCAGGGGTGACACCCAGTACTTC
>TRBJ1-5|TRBV27|-|many
CASSPLRGGNSNQPQHF
TGTGCCAGCAGTCCCCTCCGAGGCGGGAATAGCAATCAGCCCCAGCATTTT
>TRBJ1-1|TRBV15|-|-
CATGGGAANTEAFF
TGTGCCACCGGGGGCGGCGCCGCGAACACTGAAGCTTTCTTT
>TRBJ1-5|TRBV27|TRBD1|many
CASADRASNQPQHF
TGTGCCAGCGCAGACAGGGCGAGCAATCAGCCCCAGCATTTT
>TRBJ1-1|TRBV28|-|many
CASITGGVTEAFF
TGTGCCAGCATCACCGGCGGCGTGACTGAAGCTTTCTTT
>TRBJ2-5|TRBV27|-|-
CASSLSIRTVQETQYF
TGTGCCAGCAGTTTATCAATCCGGACTGTTCAAGAGACCCAGTACTTC
>TRBJ1-2|TRBV12-3/TRBV12-4|-|-
CASNQQGSRGYTF
TGTGCCAGCAACCAACAGGGTTCTCGTGGCTACACCTTC
>TRBJ2-4|TRBV9|-|many
CASSGGQFGHIQYF
TGTGCCAGCAGCGGAGGACAGTTCGGGCACATTCAGTACTTC
>TRBJ2-7|TRBV19|TRBD2|many
CASRIRGLAIYEQYF
TGTGCCAGTAGGATCCGAGGACTAGCGATCTACGAGCAGTACTTC
>TRBJ1-2|TRBV27|-|many
CASSLRSGYTF
TGTGCCAGCAGTTTACGGAGTGGCTACACCTTC